The rows below give T cell receptor beta chains drawn from one sample of a study of beta chain features in type 1 diabetes. Sequenced by immunoSEQ multiplex PCR; TCRdb stores in-frame clones only, minus some. The profile shows around 330,000 clones, 11% of them singletons. Material: naive CD4+ T cells from blood. These receptor sequences come from a woman aged 25 to 39 in good health. Both conserved end residues are part of each CDR3. A D gene is named only where the DNA matches it firmly. Part of the rows lack a size; the others show once, few, many or a class for expanded clones.

>NA|TRBJ2-2|16|TRBD2|TRBV5-1
CASSLTSGIDTGELFF
TGCGCCAGCAGCTTGACTAGCGGGATAGACACCGGGGAGCTGTTTTTT
>NA|TRBJ2-2|14|NA|TRBV14
CASSRQKGAGELFF
TGTGCCAGCAGCCGTCAAAAAGGGGCCGGGGAGCTGTTTTTT
>few|TRBJ2-5|16|TRBD2|TRBV11-2
CASSPRGGVTQETQYF
TGTGCCAGCAGCCCACGGGGGGGTGTCACTCAAGAGACCCAGTACTTC
>NA|TRBJ1-2|18|NA|TRBV4-3
CASSQDLAQPQANYGYTF
TGCGCCAGCAGCCAAGATTTGGCGCAACCTCAGGCTAACTATGGCTACACCTTC
>few|TRBJ2-2|12|NA|TRBV5-1
CASSISSGELFF
TGCGCCAGCAGCATATCGAGCGGGGAGCTGTTTTTT
>NA|TRBJ2-7|17|TRBD1|TRBV9
CASSLRPRDREKGEQYF
TGTGCCAGCAGCCTTAGACCGAGAGACAGGGAAAAAGGCGAGCAGTACTTC
>few|TRBJ1-4|15|NA|TRBV7-9
CASSNQLGSDEKLFF
TGTGCCAGCAGTAATCAACTAGGGAGCGATGAAAAACTGTTTTTT
>NA|TRBJ1-5|14|NA|TRBV5-1
CASSAAGGNQPQHF
TGCGCCAGCAGCGCGGCAGGGGGCAATCAGCCCCAGCATTTT
>NA|TRBJ1-5|13|NA|TRBV6-1
CASSESQYQPQHF
TGTGCCAGCAGTGAATCCCAATATCAGCCCCAGCATTTT
>NA|TRBJ1-2|11|NA|TRBV30
CAWSSGGGYTF
TGTGCCTGGAGTTCGGGGGGTGGCTACACCTTC